This TCR beta chain originates from a study of T cells in localized non-small cell lung cancer. Notes on the study in general: In adjacent lung, a median approximately 60 of the top 100 tumor clones were found. Uninvolved adjacent lung, not tumor, had the highest T cell clonality. Heterogeneity is still possible, as just one tumor region was sequenced.

Assay used: immunoSEQ multiplex PCR; TCRdb lists only in-frame clones, some missing. Found here are roughly 66,000 clones, 90% of them singletons; the top ten hold under 2%. About this clone: What it binds is unknown.

The source was peripheral blood, collected before any cancer treatment. This sequence originates from a woman aged 40 to 75 with stage I lung adenocarcinoma.

Written as DNA, the CDR3 is TGTGCCAGCAGCTTATCGCTGGGGGAGGAGCAGCCCCAGCATTTT. Translating it yields CASSLSLGEEQPQHF. The V call is TRBV11-2, the J call TRBJ1-5; D may be TRBD1 (5 bases). V was cut by 2 bases and J by 7 bases, with 15 bases left in between. In germline, CDR1 is SGHAT, CDR2 FQNNGV. This CDR3 contains 15 residues.